The entry that follows covers one T cell receptor beta chain sequence. Its target is unknown. The sample is drawn from a study of siplizumab effects on memory and regulatory T cells. General study results and limits: Assignment to unstimulated subsets succeeded for only a minor fraction of the alloreactive clones. Alloreactive CD4+ clones that could be mapped were on average 68.8% Treg-derived with siplizumab, against over 25% in controls.

The CDR3 covers 18 residues. The ends lost 1 base at V and 2 bases at J; junction bases unmatched: 9. The germline V gene has CDR1 KGHSH and CDR2 LQKENI. Approximately 10^5 TCR templates were measured in each sample. Measured with immunoSEQ multiplex PCR; TCRdb has only the in-frame clones, and not every one. The sample lists 50,000 to 55,000 clones, about 97% seen once, with around 0.64% in the top ten. The clonotype comes from a human donor in good health. This chain joins TRBV18 and TRBJ2-2; 8 nucleotides line up with TRBD1. Specimen: naive CD4+ T cells sorted from blood. In DNA form, the CDR3 reads TGTGCCAGCTCACCACGTTCCCAGGGGGCCATAAACACCGGGGAGCTGTTTTTT. Protein: CASSPRSQGAINTGELFF.